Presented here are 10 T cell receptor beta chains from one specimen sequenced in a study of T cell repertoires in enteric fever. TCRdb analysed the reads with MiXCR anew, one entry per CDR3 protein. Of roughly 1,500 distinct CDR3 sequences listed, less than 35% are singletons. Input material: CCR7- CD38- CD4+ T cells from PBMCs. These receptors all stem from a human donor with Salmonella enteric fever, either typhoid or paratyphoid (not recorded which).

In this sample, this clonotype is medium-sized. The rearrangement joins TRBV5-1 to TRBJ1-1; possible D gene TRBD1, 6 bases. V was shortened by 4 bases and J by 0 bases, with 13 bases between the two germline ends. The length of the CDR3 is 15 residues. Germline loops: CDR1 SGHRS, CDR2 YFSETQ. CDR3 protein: CASSPRTAMNTEAFF. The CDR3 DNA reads TGCGCCAGCAGCCCTAGGACAGCCATGAACACTGAAGCTTTCTTT.

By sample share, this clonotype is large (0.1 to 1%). The chain's CDR3 is CAISKRDIDEQYF. The CDR3, as DNA: TGTGCCATCAGTAAAAGGGACATCGACGAGCAGTACTTC. The chain combines TRBV10-3 with TRBJ2-7; TRBD1 might be the D (6 bases). From germline, CDR1 is ENHRY and CDR2 SYGVKD. The length of the CDR3 is 13 residues. V lost 5 bases to trimming and J lost 5 bases, with 13 bases between them.

The CDR3 region has the DNA TGCGCCAGCAGCTTTGGCGGGGAAGAGACCCAGTACTTC. The encoded protein is CASSFGGEETQYF. The chain joins TRBV5-1 to TRBJ2-5, with D possibly TRBD2 on 6 matching bases. The V end was cut by 2 bases, the J end by 3 bases, with 8 bases between. The V gene's germline CDR1 is SGHRS and CDR2 YFSETQ. The CDR3 contains 13 residues.

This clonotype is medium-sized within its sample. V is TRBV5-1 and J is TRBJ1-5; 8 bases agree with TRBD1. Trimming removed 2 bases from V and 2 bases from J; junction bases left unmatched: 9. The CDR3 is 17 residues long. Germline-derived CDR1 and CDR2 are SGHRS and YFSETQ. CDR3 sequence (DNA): TGCGCCAGCAGCTTATCCCCACAGGGGGAAGGCAATCAGCCCCAGCATTTT. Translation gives CASSLSPQGEGNQPQHF.

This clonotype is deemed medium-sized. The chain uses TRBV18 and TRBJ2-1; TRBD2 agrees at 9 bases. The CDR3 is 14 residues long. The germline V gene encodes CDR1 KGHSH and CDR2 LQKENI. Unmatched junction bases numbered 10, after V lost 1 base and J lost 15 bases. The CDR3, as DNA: TGTGCCAGCTCACCACTTGATAGCGGGAGTACTCCGTTCTTC. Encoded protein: CASSPLDSGSTPFF.

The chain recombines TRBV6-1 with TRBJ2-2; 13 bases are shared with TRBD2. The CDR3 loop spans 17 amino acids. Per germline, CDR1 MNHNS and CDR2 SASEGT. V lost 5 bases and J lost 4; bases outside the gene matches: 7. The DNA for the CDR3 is TGTGCCAGCAGTTCCCTGAGGACTAGCGGGAGCACCGGGGAGCTGTTTTTT. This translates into CASSSLRTSGSTGELFF.

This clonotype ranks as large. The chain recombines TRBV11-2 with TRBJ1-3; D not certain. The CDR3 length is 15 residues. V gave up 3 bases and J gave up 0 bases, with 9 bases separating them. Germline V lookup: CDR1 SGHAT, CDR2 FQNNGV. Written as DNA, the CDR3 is TGTGCCAGCAGCTTTCAGGCTCTCTCTGGAAACACCATATATTTT. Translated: CASSFQALSGNTIYF.

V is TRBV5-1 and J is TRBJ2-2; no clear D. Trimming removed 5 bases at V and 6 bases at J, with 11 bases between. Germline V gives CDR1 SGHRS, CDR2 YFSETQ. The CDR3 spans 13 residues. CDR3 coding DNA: TGCGCCAGCAGACGGGCCGGTGCCGGGGAGCTGTTTTTT. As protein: CASRRAGAGELFF.

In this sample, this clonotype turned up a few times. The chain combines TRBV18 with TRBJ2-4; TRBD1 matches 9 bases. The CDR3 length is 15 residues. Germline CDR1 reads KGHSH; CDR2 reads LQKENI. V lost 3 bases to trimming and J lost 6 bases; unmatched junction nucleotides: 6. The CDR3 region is CASSPPGQGLNIQYF. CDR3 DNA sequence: TGTGCCAGCTCACCTCCGGGACAGGGACTAAACATTCAGTACTTC. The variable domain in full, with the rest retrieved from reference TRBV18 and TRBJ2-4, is NAGVMQNPRHLVRRRGQEARLRCSPMKGHSHVYWYRQLPEEGLKFMVYLQKENIIDESGMPKERFSAEFPKEGPSILRIQQVVRGDSAAYFCASSPPGQGLNIQYFGAGTRLSVL.

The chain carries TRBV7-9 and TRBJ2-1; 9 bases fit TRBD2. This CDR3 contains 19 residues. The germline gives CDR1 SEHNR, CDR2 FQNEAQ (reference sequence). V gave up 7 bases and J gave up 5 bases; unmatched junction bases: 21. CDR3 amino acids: CASTLSRGKSSGRNNEQFF. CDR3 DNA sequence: TGTGCCAGCACCCTCAGTCGGGGGAAGTCAAGCGGGAGGAACAATGAGCAGTTCTTC.